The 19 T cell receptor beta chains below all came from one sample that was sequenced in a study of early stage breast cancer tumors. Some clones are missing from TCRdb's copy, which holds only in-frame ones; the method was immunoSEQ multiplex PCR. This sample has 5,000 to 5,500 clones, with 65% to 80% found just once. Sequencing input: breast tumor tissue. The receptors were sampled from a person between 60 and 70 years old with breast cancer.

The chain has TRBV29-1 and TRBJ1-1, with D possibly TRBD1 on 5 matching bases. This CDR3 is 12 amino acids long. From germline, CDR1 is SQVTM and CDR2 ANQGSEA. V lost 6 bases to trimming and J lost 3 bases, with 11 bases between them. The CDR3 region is CSVGQVDTEAFF. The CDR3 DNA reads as TGCAGCGTCGGACAAGTCGACACTGAAGCTTTCTTT.

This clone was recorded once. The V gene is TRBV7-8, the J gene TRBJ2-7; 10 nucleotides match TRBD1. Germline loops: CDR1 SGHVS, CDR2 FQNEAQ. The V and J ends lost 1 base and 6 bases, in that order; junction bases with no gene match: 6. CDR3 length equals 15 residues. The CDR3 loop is CASSLEGTGAFEQYF. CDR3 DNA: TGTGCCAGCAGCTTAGAAGGGACAGGGGCCTTCGAGCAGTACTTC.

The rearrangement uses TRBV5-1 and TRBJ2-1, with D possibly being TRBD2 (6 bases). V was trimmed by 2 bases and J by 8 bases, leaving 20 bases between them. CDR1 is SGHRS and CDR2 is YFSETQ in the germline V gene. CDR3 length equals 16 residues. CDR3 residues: CASSLGSGTLPHEQFF. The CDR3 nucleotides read TGCGCCAGCAGCTTAGGATCCGGGACTTTGCCTCATGAGCAGTTCTTC.

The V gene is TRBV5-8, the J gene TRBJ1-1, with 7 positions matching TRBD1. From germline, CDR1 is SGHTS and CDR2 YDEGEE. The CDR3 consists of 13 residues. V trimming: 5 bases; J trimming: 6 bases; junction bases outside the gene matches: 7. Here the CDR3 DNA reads TGTGCCAGCAGTGACAGGGTTAAGTCTGAAGCTTTCTTT. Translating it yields CASSDRVKSEAFF. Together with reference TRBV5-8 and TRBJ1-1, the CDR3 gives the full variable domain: EAGVTQSPTHLIKTRGQQATLRCSPISGHTSVYWYQQALGLGLQFLLWYDEGEERNRGNFPPRFSGRQFPNYSSELNVNALELEDSALYLCASSDRVKSEAFFGQGTRLTVV.

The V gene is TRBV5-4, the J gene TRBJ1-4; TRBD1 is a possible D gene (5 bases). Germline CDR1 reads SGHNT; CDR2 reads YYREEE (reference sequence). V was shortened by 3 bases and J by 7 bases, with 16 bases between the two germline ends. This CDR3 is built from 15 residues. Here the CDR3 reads CASSWGGVVGEKLFF. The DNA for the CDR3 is TGTGCCAGCAGCTGGGGCGGGGTGGTCGGTGAAAAACTGTTTTTT.

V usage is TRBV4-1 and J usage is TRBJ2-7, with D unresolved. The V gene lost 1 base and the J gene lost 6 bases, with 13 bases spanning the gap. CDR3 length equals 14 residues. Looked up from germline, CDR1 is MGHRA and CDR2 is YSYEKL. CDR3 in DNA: TGCGCCAGCAGCCAAGGACCAGTCCTCCCCGAGCAGTACTTC. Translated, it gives CASSQGPVLPEQYF.

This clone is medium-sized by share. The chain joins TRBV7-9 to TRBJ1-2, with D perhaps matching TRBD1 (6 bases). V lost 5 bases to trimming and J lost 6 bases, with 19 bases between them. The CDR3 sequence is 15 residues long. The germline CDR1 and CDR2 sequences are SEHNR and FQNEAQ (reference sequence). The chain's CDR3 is CASSNSLGGLDGYTF. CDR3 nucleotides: TGTGCCAGCAGCAACTCCCTGGGGGGGCTCGATGGCTACACCTTC.

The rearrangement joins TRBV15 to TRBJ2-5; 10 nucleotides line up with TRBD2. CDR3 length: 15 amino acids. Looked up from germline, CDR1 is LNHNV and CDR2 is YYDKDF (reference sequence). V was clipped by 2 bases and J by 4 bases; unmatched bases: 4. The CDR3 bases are TGTGCCACCAGCAGAACGTCTAGCGGGAGAGAGACCCAGTACTTC. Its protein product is CATSRTSSGRETQYF.

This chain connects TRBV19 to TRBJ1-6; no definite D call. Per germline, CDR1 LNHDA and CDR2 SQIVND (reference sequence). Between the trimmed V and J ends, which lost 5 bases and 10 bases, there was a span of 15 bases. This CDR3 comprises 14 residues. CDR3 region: CASSAGSAGSPLHF. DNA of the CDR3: TGTGCCAGTAGTGCTGGGAGCGCGGGCTCACCCCTCCACTTT.

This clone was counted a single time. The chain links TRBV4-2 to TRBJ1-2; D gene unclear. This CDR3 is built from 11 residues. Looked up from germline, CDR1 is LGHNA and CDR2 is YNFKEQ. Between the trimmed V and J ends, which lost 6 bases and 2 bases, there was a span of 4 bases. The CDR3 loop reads CASRGNYGYTF. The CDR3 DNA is TGTGCCAGCAGAGGGAACTATGGCTACACCTTC.

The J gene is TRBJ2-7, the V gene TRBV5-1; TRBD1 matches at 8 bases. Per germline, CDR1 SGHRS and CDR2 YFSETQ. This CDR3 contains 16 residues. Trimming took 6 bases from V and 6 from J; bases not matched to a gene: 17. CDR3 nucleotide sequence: TGCGCCAGCACAACCACTTTCCGGGACAGGACCTCCGAGCAGTACTTC. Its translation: CASTTTFRDRTSEQYF.

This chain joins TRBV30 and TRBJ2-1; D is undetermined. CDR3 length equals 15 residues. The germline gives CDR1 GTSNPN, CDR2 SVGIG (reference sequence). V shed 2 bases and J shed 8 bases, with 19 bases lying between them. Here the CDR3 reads CAWSPIVGKYDEQFF. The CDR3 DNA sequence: TGTGCCTGGAGTCCCATCGTTGGCAAGTACGATGAGCAGTTCTTC. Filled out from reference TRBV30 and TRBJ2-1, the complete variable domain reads SQTIHQWPATLVQPVGSPLSLECTVEGTSNPNLYWYRQAAGRGLQLLFYSVGIGQISSEVPQNLSASRPQDRQFILSSKKLLLSDSGFYLCAWSPIVGKYDEQFFGPGTRLTVL.

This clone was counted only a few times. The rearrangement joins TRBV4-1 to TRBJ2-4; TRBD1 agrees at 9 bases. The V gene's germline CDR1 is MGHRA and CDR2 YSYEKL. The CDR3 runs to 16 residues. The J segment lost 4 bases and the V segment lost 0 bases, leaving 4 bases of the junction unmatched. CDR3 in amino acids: CASSQETGTGKNIQYF. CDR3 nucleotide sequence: TGCGCCAGCAGCCAAGAGACCGGGACAGGGAAAAACATTCAGTACTTC.

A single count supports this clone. The CDR3 sequence is CASSPGGYEQYF. The CDR3 DNA reads as TGTGCCAGCAGCCCCGGGGGTTACGAGCAGTACTTC. The chain uses TRBV5-4 and TRBJ2-7, with TRBD2 as a possible D gene (6 bases). The CDR3 extends over 12 amino acids. Germline-derived CDR1 and CDR2 are SGHNT and YYREEE (reference sequence). V was pared by 4 bases and J by 4 bases, with 9 bases between.

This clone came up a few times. The CDR3 DNA sequence: TGTGCCAGTAGGAGGGTCTTTCCGGCCGAAAAACTGTTTTTT. Translating gives CASRRVFPAEKLFF. The chain links TRBV19 to TRBJ1-4; D is unclear. Germline CDR1 reads LNHDA; CDR2 reads SQIVND (reference sequence). The ends were cut back, 6 bases at V and 8 bases at J, with 16 bases in the middle. This CDR3 is built from 14 residues.

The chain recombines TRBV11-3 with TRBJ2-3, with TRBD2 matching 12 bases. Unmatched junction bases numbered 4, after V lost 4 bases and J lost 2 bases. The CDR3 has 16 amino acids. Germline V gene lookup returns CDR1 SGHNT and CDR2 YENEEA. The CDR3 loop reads CASSSTSGGPTDTQYF. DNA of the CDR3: TGTGCCAGCAGCTCAACTAGCGGGGGGCCCACAGATACGCAGTATTTT.

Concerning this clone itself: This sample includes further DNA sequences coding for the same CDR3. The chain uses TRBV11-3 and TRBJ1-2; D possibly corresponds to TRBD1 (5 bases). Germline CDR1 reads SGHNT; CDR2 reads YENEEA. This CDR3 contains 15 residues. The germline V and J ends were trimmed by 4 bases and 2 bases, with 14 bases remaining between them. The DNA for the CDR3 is TGTGCCAGCAGCTGGGGGTCGGGGTCGAACTATGGCTACACCTTC. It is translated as CASSWGSGSNYGYTF.

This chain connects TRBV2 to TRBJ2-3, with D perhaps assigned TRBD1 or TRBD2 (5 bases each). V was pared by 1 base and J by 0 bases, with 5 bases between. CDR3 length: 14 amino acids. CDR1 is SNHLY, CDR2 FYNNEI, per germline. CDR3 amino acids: CASSEGGSTDTQYF. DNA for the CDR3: TGTGCCAGCAGTGAAGGGGGGAGCACAGATACGCAGTATTTT.

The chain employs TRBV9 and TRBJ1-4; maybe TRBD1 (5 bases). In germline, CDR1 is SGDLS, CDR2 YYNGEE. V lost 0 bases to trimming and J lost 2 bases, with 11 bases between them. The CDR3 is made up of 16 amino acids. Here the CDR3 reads CASSVGGTSTNEKLFF. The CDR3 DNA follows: TGTGCCAGCAGCGTAGGTGGGACTTCTACTAATGAAAAACTGTTTTTT. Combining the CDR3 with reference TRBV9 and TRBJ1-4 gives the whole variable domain DSGVTQTPKHLITATGQRVTLRCSPRSGDLSVYWYQQSLDQGLQFLIQYYNGEERAKGNILERFSAQQFPDLHSELNLSSLELGDSALYFCASSVGGTSTNEKLFFGSGTQLSVL.